Below, 26 T cell receptor beta chains from the same sample are listed, as sequenced in a study of cytomegalovirus exposure and HLA in healthy donors. This PCR relied on a set of 60 Vbeta primers and 13 Jbeta primers. Profiled with immunoSEQ multiplex PCR; TCRdb holds only in-frame clones, not every one. The profile shows 150,000 to 200,000 clones, around 83% of them singletons. The sequencing sample was made of PBMCs. These receptors originate from a man between 18 and 29 years old in good health and CMV-seropositive.

The chain uses TRBV2 and TRBJ2-7, with a tentative D call TRBD1 (6 bases). The CDR3 is 11 amino acids. With 9 bases removed from V and 3 bases from J, the gap between germline ends came to 9 bases. The germline V gene has CDR1 SNHLY and CDR2 FYNNEI. This chain's CDR3 is CASTGNYEQYF. The CDR3 nucleotides are TGTGCCAGTACAGGGAACTACGAGCAGTACTTC.

V and J are TRBV10-3 and TRBJ2-2; D is possibly TRBD1 (7 bases). Trimming pared 3 bases from V and 6 bases from J, leaving 17 bases between. This CDR3 comprises 16 residues. CDR1 and CDR2 (germline): ENHRY, SYGVKD. The CDR3 sequence is CAISDGGQGEAGELFF. CDR3 sequence (DNA): TGTGCCATCAGTGATGGAGGCCAGGGGGAGGCCGGGGAGCTGTTTTTT.

The chain has TRBV7-6 and TRBJ2-4, with 9 bases aligning to TRBD1. Germline loops: CDR1 SGHVS, CDR2 FNYEAQ. V lost 3 bases and J lost 2; bases outside the gene matches: 5. This CDR3 contains 16 residues. CDR3 in DNA: TGTGCCAGCAGCTTGGGGACAGGGAAAACCAAAAACATTCAGTACTTC. As protein: CASSLGTGKTKNIQYF.

V gene TRBV29-1 combines with J gene TRBJ1-2, with 11 bases lining up with TRBD1. The CDR3 runs 16 residues. Germline lookup yields CDR1 SQVTM and CDR2 ANQGSEA. The junction had 15 bases not matched to a gene; V was cut back by 6 bases and J by 6 bases. The CDR3 DNA sequence: TGCAGCGTCATCAGAAGATCCGGGACAGGGGGTAATGGCTACACCTTC. It translates to CSVIRRSGTGGNGYTF. The variable domain in full, completed from reference TRBV29-1 and TRBJ1-2, reads SAVISQKPSRDICQRGTSLTIQCQVDSQVTMMFWYRQQPGQSLTLIATANQGSEATYESGFVIDKFPISRPNLTFSTLTVSNMSPEDSSIYLCSVIRRSGTGGNGYTFGSGTRLTVV.

This clone was counted a single time. This chain uses TRBV28 with TRBJ1-5; TRBD1 might be the D (5 bases). The CDR3 has 15 residues. Germline values: CDR1 MDHEN, CDR2 SYDVKM. V gave up 3 bases and J gave up 0 bases, with 9 bases separating them. CDR3 in amino acids: CASSLGGPSNQPQHF. Written as DNA, the CDR3 is TGTGCCAGCAGTTTGGGGGGTCCTAGCAATCAGCCCCAGCATTTT.

This clone was counted a few times. The chain has TRBV7-2 and TRBJ1-1, with TRBD1 matching 7 bases. CDR1 and CDR2 (germline): SGHTA, FQGNSA. The CDR3 loop spans 14 amino acids. The J segment lost 1 base and the V segment lost 1 base, leaving 0 bases of the junction unmatched. The CDR3 reads CASSLDRGNTEAFF. CDR3 nucleotides: TGTGCCAGCAGCTTAGACAGGGGGAACACTGAAGCTTTCTTT.

The chain joins TRBV15 to TRBJ1-5; D ambiguous. Germline V CDR1 and CDR2: LNHNV, YYDKDF (reference sequence). Trimming pared 0 bases from V and 6 bases from J, leaving 12 bases between. The CDR3 is made up of 15 amino acids. CDR3 sequence: CATSRDGGLSQPQHF. The CDR3 coding sequence is TGTGCCACCAGCAGAGATGGAGGGCTGAGTCAGCCCCAGCATTTT.

This clone showed up just a few times. J is TRBJ1-5 and V is TRBV29-1; D is possibly TRBD1 (5 bases). The CDR3 is made up of 13 amino acids. The V end was cut by 6 bases, the J end by 3 bases, with 12 bases between. CDR1 is SQVTM and CDR2 is ANQGSEA in the germline V gene. In nucleotides, the CDR3 is TGCAGCGTCCTCGACAGTAACAATCAGCCCCAGCATTTT. Residues: CSVLDSNNQPQHF.

The chain combines TRBV19 with TRBJ2-5, with D possibly TRBD1 on 5 matching bases. CDR3 length: 13 amino acids. Trimming left V 5 bases short and J 5 bases short, with 12 bases between. Germline assignment: CDR1 LNHDA and CDR2 SQIVND (reference sequence). The CDR3 reads CASSQGSRETQYF. CDR3 nucleotides: TGTGCCAGTAGTCAGGGCTCGCGGGAGACCCAGTACTTC.

The chain employs TRBV9 and TRBJ1-6; 9 bases match TRBD1. V shed 3 bases and J 2 bases; nucleotides not matched to a gene: 6. The germline CDR1 and CDR2 sequences are SGDLS and YYNGEE. The CDR3 is 17 amino acids. The CDR3 DNA is TGTGCCAGCAGCGCGGGGACAGGGAGGACCTATAATTCACCCCTCCACTTT. Translation gives CASSAGTGRTYNSPLHF.

The chain combines TRBV25-1 with TRBJ2-5; 8 bases map to TRBD1. CDR1 is MGHDK and CDR2 is SYGVNS in the germline V gene. V shed 4 bases, J shed 5 bases, and the junction held 6 bases outside the gene matches. This CDR3 comprises 14 residues. This chain's CDR3 is CASSVGRGQETQYF. The CDR3 DNA reads as TGTGCCAGCAGTGTGGGCAGGGGGCAGGAGACCCAGTACTTC.

This chain joins TRBV7-2 and TRBJ2-7; 8 bases map to TRBD1. Germline-derived CDR1 and CDR2 are SGHTA and FQGNSA. V dropped 4 bases and J dropped 11; count of bases not matched to a gene: 7. CDR3 length equals 12 residues. The CDR3 DNA is TGTGCCAGCAGCTCGGACAGGGTGTATAAGTACTTC. Its translation: CASSSDRVYKYF.

This rearrangement joins TRBV27 to TRBJ2-5; 7 nucleotides agree with TRBD2. The CDR3 totals 15 residues. The J segment lost 1 base and the V segment lost 3 bases, leaving 5 bases of the junction unmatched. Looked up from germline, CDR1 is MNHEY and CDR2 is SMNVEV (reference sequence). In DNA form, the CDR3 reads TGTGCCAGCAGTTTCCACCGGGGGGTCCAAGAGACCCAGTACTTC. Residues: CASSFHRGVQETQYF.

The chain has TRBV12-5 and TRBJ1-2; TRBD1 might be the D (5 bases). CDR1 and CDR2 (germline): LGHNT, FRNRAP. CDR3 size: 16 residues. V shed 6 bases and J shed 8 bases, with 25 bases lying between them. This chain's CDR3 is CASGRLGLGIERGYTF. CDR3 DNA sequence: TGTGCTAGTGGCCGACTGGGGCTGGGGATCGAGCGAGGCTACACCTTC.

Notes on this clone: The junction and the germline gene differ at one end; a read error may be behind it. The chain is built from TRBV6-1 and TRBJ2-1, with D tentatively TRBD1 (5 bases). CDR3 length: 11 residues. CDR1 and CDR2 (germline): MNHNS, SASEGT. The CDR3 nucleotides are TGTGCCAGCAGTGAAATGGACATCGGCATCTTC. This translates into CASSEMDIGIF.

V is TRBV7-9 and J is TRBJ1-4; maybe TRBD1 (5 bases). V lost 1 base and J lost 4, with 10 bases in between. Germline loops: CDR1 SEHNR, CDR2 FQNEAQ (reference sequence). The CDR3 is 15 residues long. CDR3 in DNA: TGTGCCAGCAGCTTAGGACCAGGGTTTAATGAAAAACTGTTTTTT. Protein: CASSLGPGFNEKLFF.

For this clone: Within the sample, other DNA sequences also encode this same CDR3. V usage is TRBV7-9 and J usage is TRBJ1-1; D call uncertain. Trimming removed 5 bases from V and 1 base from J, with 8 bases in between. In germline, CDR1 is SEHNR, CDR2 FQNEAQ (reference sequence). This CDR3 is built from 13 residues. The CDR3 sequence is CASSPPGNTEAFF. CDR3 nucleotides: TGTGCCAGCAGCCCCCCAGGGAACACTGAAGCTTTCTTT.

The chain employs TRBV11-2 and TRBJ2-7; D may be TRBD2 (5 bases). The V and J ends lost 2 bases and 4 bases respectively, with 18 bases between them. In germline, CDR1 is SGHAT, CDR2 FQNNGV. CDR3 length equals 16 residues. The CDR3 reads CASSLQRAVPSYEQYF. CDR3 coding DNA: TGTGCCAGCAGCTTACAGAGGGCCGTTCCCAGTTACGAGCAGTACTTC.

This chain links TRBV21-1 with TRBJ2-5; the DNA was not used to check the table's D call, TRBD1. TRBV21-1 is a listed pseudogene. The CDR3 is made up of 16 amino acids. In nucleotides, the CDR3 is TGTGCCAGCAGCATGAACCGGGGACAGCACCAAGAGACCCAGTACTTC. It codes for CASSMNRGQHQETQYF.

This chain uses TRBV7-9 with TRBJ2-1; 8 bases fit TRBD2. The CDR3 is made up of 18 amino acids. Germline trimming cut 0 bases from V and 8 bases from J; bases unmatched to any gene: 15. Germline values: CDR1 SEHNR, CDR2 FQNEAQ (reference sequence). The CDR3 coding sequence is TGTGCCAGCAGCTTAGCCTCACTAGCGGTACGTATTTGTGATGAGCAGTTCTTC. Residues: CASSLASLAVRICDEQFF. Full variable domain (remainder filled in from reference TRBV7-9 and TRBJ2-1): DTGVSQNPRHKITKRGQNVTFRCDPISEHNRLYWYRQTLGQGPEFLTYFQNEAQLEKSRLLSDRFSAERPKGSFSTLEIQRTEQGDSAMYLCASSLASLAVRICDEQFFGPGTRLTVL.

The gene calls are TRBV5-1 and TRBJ2-5; D might be TRBD1 (5 bases). V was trimmed by 0 bases and J by 7 bases, leaving 7 bases between them. CDR1 and CDR2 from the germline V gene are SGHRS and YFSETQ. The CDR3 is made up of 12 amino acids. DNA of the CDR3: TGCGCCAGCAGCTTGGCCCAGGGGACCCAGTACTTC. Protein: CASSLAQGTQYF.

The gene calls are TRBV7-9 and TRBJ2-3, with D possibly TRBD2 on 6 matching bases. Germline CDR1 reads SEHNR; CDR2 reads FQNEAQ (reference sequence). Trimming shortened V by 8 bases and J by 0 bases, and 24 bases separated the two germline ends. The CDR3 is made up of 18 amino acids. The CDR3 DNA is TGTGCCAGCCTCTCAGGGCGGGGCGTACCTACTAGCACAGATACGCAGTATTTT. This gives the protein CASLSGRGVPTSTDTQYF.

The chain uses TRBV7-8 and TRBJ2-5; TRBD1 matches at 8 bases. Germline-derived CDR1 and CDR2 are SGHVS and FQNEAQ. J gave up 5 bases and V 1 base, and 9 bases lay outside the gene matches. The CDR3 covers 16 residues. The CDR3 loop is CASSLDLTGEEETQYF. The CDR3 DNA is TGTGCCAGCAGCTTAGATTTGACAGGGGAGGAGGAGACCCAGTACTTC.

Only one count was recorded for this clone. The chain couples TRBV5-4 to TRBJ2-1; maybe TRBD1 (5 bases). The V end lost 0 bases, the J end lost 7 bases, and 14 bases lay between the germline ends. CDR1 SGHNT and CDR2 YYREEE come from the germline V gene (reference sequence). The CDR3 covers 15 residues. The CDR3 nucleotides are TGTGCCAGCAGCTTGGATGGGGCTAGTGCAAATGAGCAGTTCTTC. This translates into CASSLDGASANEQFF. Full variable domain (remainder filled in from reference TRBV5-4 and TRBJ2-1): ETGVTQSPTHLIKTRGQQVTLRCSSQSGHNTVSWYQQALGQGPQFIFQYYREEENGRGNFPPRFSGLQFPNYSSELNVNALELDDSALYLCASSLDGASANEQFFGPGTRLTVL.

This clone has just one count. The chain combines TRBV4-3 with TRBJ2-1, with TRBD2 matching 7 bases. The J segment lost 4 bases and the V segment lost 0 bases, leaving 3 bases of the junction unmatched. The V gene's germline CDR1 is LGHNA and CDR2 YSLEER. The CDR3 runs 15 residues. CDR3 nucleotides: TGCGCCAGCAGCCAAGATGGAGCGGGGTACAATGAGCAGTTCTTC. Amino acids: CASSQDGAGYNEQFF.

This clone was detected only once. The chain recombines TRBV7-6 with TRBJ2-7; 13 bases align to TRBD2. CDR1 is SGHVS, CDR2 FNYEAQ, per germline. The CDR3 totals 14 residues. Trimming cost V 5 bases and J 6 bases; bases outside gene matches: 4. The CDR3 sequence: CASSQGLAGFEQYF. In DNA form, the CDR3 reads TGTGCCAGCAGCCAGGGACTAGCGGGGTTCGAGCAGTACTTC.